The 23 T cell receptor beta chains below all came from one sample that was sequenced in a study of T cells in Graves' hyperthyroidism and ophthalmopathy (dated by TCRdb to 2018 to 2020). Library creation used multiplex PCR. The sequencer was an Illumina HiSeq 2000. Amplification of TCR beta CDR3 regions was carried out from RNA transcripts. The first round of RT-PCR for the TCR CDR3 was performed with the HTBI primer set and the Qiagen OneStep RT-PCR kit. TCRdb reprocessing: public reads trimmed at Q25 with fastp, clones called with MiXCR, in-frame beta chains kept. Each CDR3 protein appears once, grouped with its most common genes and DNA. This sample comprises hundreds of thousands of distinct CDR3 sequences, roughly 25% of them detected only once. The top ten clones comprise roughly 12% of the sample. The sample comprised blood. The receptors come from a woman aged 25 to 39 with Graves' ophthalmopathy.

In nucleotides, the CDR3 is TGCGCCAGCAGCCAACGGAGGTACGAGCAGTACTTC. It is translated as CASSQRRYEQYF. V usage is TRBV4-3 and J usage is TRBJ2-7; a possible D gene is TRBD2 (5 bases). Trimming stripped 2 bases from V and 4 bases from J, with 6 bases between. In germline, CDR1 is LGHNA, CDR2 YSLEER. CDR3 length equals 12 residues.

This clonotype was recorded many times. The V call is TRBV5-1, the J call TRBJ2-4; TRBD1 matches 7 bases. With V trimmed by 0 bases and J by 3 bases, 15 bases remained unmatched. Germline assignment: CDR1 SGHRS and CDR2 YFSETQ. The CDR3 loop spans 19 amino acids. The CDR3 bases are TGCGCCAGCAGCTTGGTTGGGCTTAGGACAGGTCCCGACAAAAACATTCAGTACTTC. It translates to CASSLVGLRTGPDKNIQYF.

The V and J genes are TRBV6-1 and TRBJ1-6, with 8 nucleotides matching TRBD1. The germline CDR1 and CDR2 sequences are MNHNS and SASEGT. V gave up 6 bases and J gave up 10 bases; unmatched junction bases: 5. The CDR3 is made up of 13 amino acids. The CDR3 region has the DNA TGTGCCAGCAGACTACAGGGGGACTCACCCCTCCACTTT. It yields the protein CASRLQGDSPLHF.

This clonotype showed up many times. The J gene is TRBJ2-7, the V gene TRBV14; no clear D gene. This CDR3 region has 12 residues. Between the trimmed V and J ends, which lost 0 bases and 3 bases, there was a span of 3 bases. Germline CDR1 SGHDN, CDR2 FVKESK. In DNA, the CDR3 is TGTGCCAGCAGCCAAGACAACTACGAGCAGTACTTC. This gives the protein CASSQDNYEQYF.

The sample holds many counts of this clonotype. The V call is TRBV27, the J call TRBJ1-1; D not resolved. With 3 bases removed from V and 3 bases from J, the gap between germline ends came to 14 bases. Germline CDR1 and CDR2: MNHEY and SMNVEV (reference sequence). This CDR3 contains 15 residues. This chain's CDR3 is CASSFGWVPDTEAFF. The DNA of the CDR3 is TGTGCCAGCAGTTTTGGCTGGGTTCCGGACACTGAAGCTTTCTTT.

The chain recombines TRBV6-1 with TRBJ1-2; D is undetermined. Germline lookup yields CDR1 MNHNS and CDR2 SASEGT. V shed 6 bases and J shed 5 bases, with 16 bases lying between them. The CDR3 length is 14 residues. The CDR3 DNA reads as TGTGCCAGCAGGAGCCTTCAAGTAGGATATGGCTACACCTTC. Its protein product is CASRSLQVGYGYTF.

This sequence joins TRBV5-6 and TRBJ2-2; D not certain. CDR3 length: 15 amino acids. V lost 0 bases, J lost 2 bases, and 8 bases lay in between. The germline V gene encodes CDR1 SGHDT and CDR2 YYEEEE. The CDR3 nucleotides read TGTGCCAGCAGCTTGGTCGGACGTAACACCGGGGAGCTGTTTTTT. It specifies CASSLVGRNTGELFF. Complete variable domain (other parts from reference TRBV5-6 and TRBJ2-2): DAGVTQSPTHLIKTRGQQVTLRCSPKSGHDTVSWYQQALGQGPQFIFQYYEEEERQRGNFPDRFSGHQFPNYSSELNVNALLLGDSALYLCASSLVGRNTGELFFGEGSRLTVL.

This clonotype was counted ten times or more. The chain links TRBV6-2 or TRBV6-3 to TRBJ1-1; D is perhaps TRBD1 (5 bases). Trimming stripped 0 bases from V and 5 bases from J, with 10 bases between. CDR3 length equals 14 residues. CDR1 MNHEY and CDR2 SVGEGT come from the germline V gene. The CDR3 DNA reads TGTGCCAGCAGTTACTCAATGGAGGGGACTGAAGCTTTCTTT. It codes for CASSYSMEGTEAFF.

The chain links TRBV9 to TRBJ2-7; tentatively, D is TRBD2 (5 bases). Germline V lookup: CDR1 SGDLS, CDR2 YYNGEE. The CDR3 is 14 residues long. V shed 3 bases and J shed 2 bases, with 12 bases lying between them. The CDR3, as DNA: TGTGCCAGCAGCGAGAACCCCGGGACCTACGAGCAGTACTTC. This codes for CASSENPGTYEQYF.

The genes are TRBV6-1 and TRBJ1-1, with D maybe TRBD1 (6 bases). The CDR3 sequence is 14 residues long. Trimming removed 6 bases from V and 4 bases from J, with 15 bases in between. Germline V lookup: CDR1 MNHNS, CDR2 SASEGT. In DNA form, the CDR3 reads TGTGCCAGCAGGCTACAGGGTGGATCCACTGAAGCTTTCTTT. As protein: CASRLQGGSTEAFF.

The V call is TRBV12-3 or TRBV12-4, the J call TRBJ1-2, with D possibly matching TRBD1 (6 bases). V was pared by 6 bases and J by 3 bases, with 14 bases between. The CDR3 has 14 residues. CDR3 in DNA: TGTGCCAGCAGCCTTCAGGGGCCCGACTATGGCTACACCTTC. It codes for CASSLQGPDYGYTF.

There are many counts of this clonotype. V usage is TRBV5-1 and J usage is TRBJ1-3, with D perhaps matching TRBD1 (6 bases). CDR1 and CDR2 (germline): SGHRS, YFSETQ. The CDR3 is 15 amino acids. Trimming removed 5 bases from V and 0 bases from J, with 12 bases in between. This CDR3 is CASRPAGASGNTIYF. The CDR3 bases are TGCGCCAGCAGGCCCGCGGGGGCCTCTGGAAACACCATATATTTT.

In DNA, the CDR3 is TGTGCCAGCGACGGGGGGACAGGGGCGATATTAAACTATGGCTACACCTTC. Its translation is CASDGGTGAILNYGYTF. J is TRBJ1-2 and V is TRBV6-1; 10 bases fit TRBD1. Losses at the gene ends were 8 bases for V and 2 bases for J; bases not matched to a gene: 14. The CDR3 is made up of 17 amino acids. Germline-derived CDR1 and CDR2 are MNHNS and SASEGT.

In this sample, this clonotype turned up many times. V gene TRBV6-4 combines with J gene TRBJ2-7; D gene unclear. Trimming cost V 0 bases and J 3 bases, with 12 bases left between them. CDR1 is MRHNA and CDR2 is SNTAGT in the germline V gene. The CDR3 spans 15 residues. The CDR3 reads CASSDSSLDDYEQYF. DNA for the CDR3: TGTGCCAGCAGTGACTCTTCGCTGGATGACTACGAGCAGTACTTC.

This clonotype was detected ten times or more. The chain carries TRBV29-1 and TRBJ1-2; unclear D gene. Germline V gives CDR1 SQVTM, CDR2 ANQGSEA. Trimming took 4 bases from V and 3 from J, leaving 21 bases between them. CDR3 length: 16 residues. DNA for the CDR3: TGCAGCGTTGTCGATATCGGAGTCAGGCAGTACTATGGCTACACCTTC. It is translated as CSVVDIGVRQYYGYTF. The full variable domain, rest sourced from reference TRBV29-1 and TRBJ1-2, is SAVISQKPSRDICQRGTSLTIQCQVDSQVTMMFWYRQQPGQSLTLIATANQGSEATYESGFVIDKFPISRPNLTFSTLTVSNMSPEDSSIYLCSVVDIGVRQYYGYTFGSGTRLTVV.

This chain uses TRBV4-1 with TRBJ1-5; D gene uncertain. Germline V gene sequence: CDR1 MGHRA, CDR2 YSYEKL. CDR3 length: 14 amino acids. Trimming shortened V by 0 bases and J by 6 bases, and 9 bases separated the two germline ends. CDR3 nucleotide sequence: TGCGCCAGCAGCCAAGATCCGGGCATTCAGCCCCAGCATTTT. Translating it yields CASSQDPGIQPQHF.

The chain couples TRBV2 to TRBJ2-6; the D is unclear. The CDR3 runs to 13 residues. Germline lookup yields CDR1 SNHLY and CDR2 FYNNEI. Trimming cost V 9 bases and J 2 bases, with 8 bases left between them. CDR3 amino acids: CARSPPGANVLTF. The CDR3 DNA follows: TGTGCCAGGTCACCCCCTGGGGCCAACGTCCTGACTTTC.

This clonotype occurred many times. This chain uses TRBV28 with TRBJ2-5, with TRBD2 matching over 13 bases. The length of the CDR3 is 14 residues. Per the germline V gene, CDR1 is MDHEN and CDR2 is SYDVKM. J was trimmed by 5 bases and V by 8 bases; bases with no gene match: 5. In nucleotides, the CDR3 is TGTGCCAGCGGGACTAGCGGGATCAGGGAGACCCAGTACTTC. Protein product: CASGTSGIRETQYF.

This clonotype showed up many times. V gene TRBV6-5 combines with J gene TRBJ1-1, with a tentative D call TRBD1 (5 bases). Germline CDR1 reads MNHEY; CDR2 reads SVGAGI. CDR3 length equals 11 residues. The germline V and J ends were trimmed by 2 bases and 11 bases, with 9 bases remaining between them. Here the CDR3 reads CASSYGAGAFF. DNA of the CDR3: TGTGCCAGCAGTTACGGGGCTGGGGCTTTCTTT.

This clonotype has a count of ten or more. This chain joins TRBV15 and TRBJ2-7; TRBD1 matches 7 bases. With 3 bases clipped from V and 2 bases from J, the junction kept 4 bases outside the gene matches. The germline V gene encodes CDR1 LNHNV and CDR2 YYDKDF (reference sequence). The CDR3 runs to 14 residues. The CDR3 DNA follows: TGTGCCACCAGCAGTCCGGGACAGACCTACGAGCAGTACTTC. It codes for CATSSPGQTYEQYF.

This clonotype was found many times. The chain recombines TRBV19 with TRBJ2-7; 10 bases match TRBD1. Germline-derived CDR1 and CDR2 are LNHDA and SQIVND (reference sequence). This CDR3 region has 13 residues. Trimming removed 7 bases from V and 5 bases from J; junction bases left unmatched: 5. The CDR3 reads CASTLTGGDEQYF. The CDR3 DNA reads TGTGCCAGTACCCTGACAGGGGGCGACGAGCAGTACTTC.

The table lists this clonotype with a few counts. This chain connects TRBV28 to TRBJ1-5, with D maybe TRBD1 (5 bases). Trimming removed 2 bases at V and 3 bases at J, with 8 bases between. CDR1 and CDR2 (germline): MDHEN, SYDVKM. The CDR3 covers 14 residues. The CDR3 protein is CASSLETANQPQHF. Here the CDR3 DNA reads TGTGCCAGCAGTTTAGAGACAGCCAATCAGCCCCAGCATTTT.

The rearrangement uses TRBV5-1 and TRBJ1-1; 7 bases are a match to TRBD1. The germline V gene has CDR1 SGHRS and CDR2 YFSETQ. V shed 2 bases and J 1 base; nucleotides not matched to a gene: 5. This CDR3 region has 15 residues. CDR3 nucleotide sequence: TGCGCCAGCAGCTTATTGACAGGGACGAACACTGAAGCTTTCTTT. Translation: CASSLLTGTNTEAFF. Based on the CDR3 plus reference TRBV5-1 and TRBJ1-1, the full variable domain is KAGVTQTPRYLIKTRGQQVTLSCSPISGHRSVSWYQQTPGQGLQFLFEYFSETQRNKGNFPGRFSGRQFSNSRSEMNVSTLELGDSALYLCASSLLTGTNTEAFFGQGTRLTVV.